Below are 28 T cell receptor beta chains sequenced from a single sample in a study of read filtering for tumor transcriptome and immune sequencing. Molecular barcoded adaptors covering alpha/delta and beta/gamma chains were used on 400 to 450 ng RNA. TCRdb recomputed calls from the reads with MiXCR, one row per CDR3 protein. The table records 40,000 or so distinct CDR3 sequences, 11% to 15% of them present only once. The sequenced sample was a population of CD138-negative cells sorted from bone marrow. The receptors shown here come from a donor over 35 with multiple myeloma.

In this sample, this clonotype turned up many times. This rearrangement joins TRBV4-3 to TRBJ2-3; D gene unclear. Germline assignment: CDR1 LGHNA and CDR2 YSLEER. The CDR3 loop spans 13 amino acids. The ends were cut back, 0 bases at V and 8 bases at J, with 9 bases in the middle. CDR3 protein: CASSQDPKRTQYF. DNA of the CDR3: TGCGCCAGCAGCCAAGACCCAAAGCGTACGCAGTATTTT.

This clonotype was seen at least ten times. The J gene is TRBJ2-1, the V gene TRBV10-1, with 12 bases aligning to TRBD2. This CDR3 contains 13 residues. V trimming: 5 bases; J trimming: 12 bases; junction bases outside the gene matches: 5. Germline V CDR1 and CDR2: WNHNN, SYGVQD (reference sequence). The CDR3 sequence is CASSPGLAGWQFF. In nucleotides, the CDR3 is TGCGCCAGCAGTCCTGGACTAGCGGGGTGGCAGTTCTTC.

Ten or more counts support this clonotype. The rearrangement links TRBV4-1 to TRBJ2-7; weak D call: TRBD1 (6 bases). The germline V and J ends were trimmed by 0 bases and 4 bases, with 16 bases remaining between them. The length of the CDR3 is 16 residues. Germline CDR1 is MGHRA and CDR2 is YSYEKL. Written as DNA, the CDR3 is TGCGCCAGCAGCCAAGATTGGATGGACAGAGCTTACGAGCAGTACTTC. The encoded protein is CASSQDWMDRAYEQYF.

The rearrangement uses TRBV4-2 and TRBJ2-3; 8 bases fit TRBD2. Per the germline V gene, CDR1 is LGHNA and CDR2 is YNFKEQ. With V trimmed by 1 base and J by 2 bases, 8 bases remained unmatched. This CDR3 is built from 17 residues. For the CDR3, the DNA is TGTGCCAGCAGCCAAGCATGGCTAGCGGGCCTCACAGATACGCAGTATTTT. This sequence encodes CASSQAWLAGLTDTQYF.

This clonotype was observed at least ten times. The gene calls are TRBV7-2 and TRBJ2-1; D is unclear. Trimming pared 2 bases from V and 9 bases from J, leaving 8 bases between. Per the germline V gene, CDR1 is SGHTA and CDR2 is FQGNSA. The CDR3 runs 12 residues. The CDR3 reads CASSLLRVEQFF. CDR3 DNA: TGTGCCAGCAGCTTATTACGGGTTGAGCAGTTCTTC.

This clonotype was observed at least ten times. The chain has TRBV20-1 and TRBJ1-2, with TRBD1 matching over 12 bases. Germline trimming cut 1 base from V and 4 bases from J; bases unmatched to any gene: 7. The CDR3 covers 16 residues. Germline-derived CDR1 and CDR2 are DFQATT and SNEGSKA (reference sequence). The chain's CDR3 is CSARAGQGAFSYGYTF. CDR3 nucleotide sequence: TGCAGTGCTAGAGCGGGACAGGGGGCGTTTAGCTATGGCTACACCTTC.

About this clonotype itself: A much larger clonotype is one base distant, so this may be a read error. The genes are TRBV7-8 and TRBJ2-1, with TRBD2 identical over 9 bases. Per germline, CDR1 SGHVS and CDR2 FQNEAQ. The CDR3 runs to 17 residues. The CDR3 DNA sequence: TGTGCCAGCAGTCTACGCACCGGGACTAGCACCTACGATGAGCAGTTCTTC. Translated, it gives CASSLRTGTSTYDEQFF.

At least ten counts were recorded for this clonotype. The chain recombines TRBV5-1 with TRBJ1-1; D gene ambiguous. The CDR3 totals 14 residues. Trimming took 4 bases from V and 1 from J, leaving 11 bases between them. The germline CDR1 and CDR2 sequences are SGHRS and YFSETQ. This chain's CDR3 is CASSRRLSNTEAFF. CDR3 DNA: TGCGCCAGCAGCCGACGGCTTTCGAACACTGAAGCTTTCTTT.

Of note for this clonotype: This may stem from a read error, because a much larger clone lies one nucleotide away. The genes are TRBV28 and TRBJ2-7, with 12 bases identical to TRBD2. The CDR3 consists of 19 residues. The junction had 14 bases not matched to a gene; V was cut back by 5 bases and J by 0 bases. In germline, CDR1 is MDHEN, CDR2 SYDVKM. In DNA form, the CDR3 reads TGTGCCAGCAGTCTTTCGACTAGCGGGGGTACCCGCAGCTCCTACGAGCAGTACTTC. Encoded protein: CASSLSTSGGTRSSYEQYF. The full variable domain, completed using reference TRBV28 and TRBJ2-7, is DVKVTQSSRYLVKRTGEKVFLECVQDMDHENMFWYRQDPGLGLRLIYFSYDVKMKEKGDIPEGYSVSREKKERFSLILESASTNQTSMYLCASSLSTSGGTRSSYEQYFGPGTRLTVT.

This clonotype has ten or more counts. The rearrangement uses TRBV27 and TRBJ2-3, with 9 bases that match TRBD2. This CDR3 region has 16 residues. Germline CDR1 and CDR2: MNHEY and SMNVEV (reference sequence). The J segment lost 4 bases and the V segment lost 0 bases, leaving 5 bases of the junction unmatched. The DNA for the CDR3 is TGTGCCAGCAGTTTATCGGGGATAGCGGGGGCAGATACGCAGTATTTT. Protein sequence: CASSLSGIAGADTQYF.

This clonotype occurred many times. The chain recombines TRBV27 with TRBJ1-4; 9 bases are a match to TRBD1. CDR1 and CDR2 from the germline V gene are MNHEY and SMNVEV (reference sequence). V lost 6 bases and J lost 8; bases outside the gene matches: 4. This CDR3 contains 13 residues. This CDR3 reads CASRRTGDEKLFF. CDR3 sequence (DNA): TGTGCCAGCAGGCGGACAGGGGACGAAAAACTGTTTTTT.

CDR3 nucleotide sequence: TGTGCCAGCAGTGAAGGAGATAGCAATCAGCCCCAGCATTTT. Translation: CASSEGDSNQPQHF. The gene calls are TRBV2 and TRBJ1-5; D gene unclear. Germline V gives CDR1 SNHLY, CDR2 FYNNEI. The CDR3 has 14 amino acids. V shed 1 base and J shed 0 bases, with 4 bases lying between them.

Remarks on this clonotype: A clone one base away is much larger, so this may be a read error. This chain links TRBV7-3 with TRBJ2-3, with 12 positions matching TRBD2. V lost 4 bases, J lost 7 bases, and 9 bases stayed unmatched. Germline CDR1 SGHTA, CDR2 FQGTGA. This CDR3 is built from 16 residues. In nucleotides, the CDR3 is TGTGCCAGCAGCTCAGAACTAGCGGGGGGCGCGTATACGCAGTATTTT. Translation: CASSSELAGGAYTQYF.

Concerning this clonotype itself: This probably arose from a read error, given a far larger clone one base away. This chain uses TRBV7-2 with TRBJ2-1, with no clear D. V lost 1 base and J 6 bases, leaving 10 bases between the germline ends. The CDR3 is 14 amino acids. From germline, CDR1 is SGHTA and CDR2 FQGNSA. CDR3 DNA sequence: TGTGCCAGCAGCTTAGTCATCTTGAGCAATGAGCAGTTCTTC. This gives the protein CASSLVILSNEQFF.

This clonotype is deemed medium-sized. Compared with germline, one end of the junction differs, possibly owing to a read error. This sequence joins TRBV4-3 and TRBJ2-3; D assignment may be TRBD1 or TRBD2 (5 bases each). Germline V gene sequence: CDR1 LGHNA, CDR2 YSLEER. CDR3 size: 14 residues. The CDR3 DNA reads as TGTGCCAGCACACACCACGAGGGACCAGATACGCAGTATTTT. Translating it yields CASTHHEGPDTQYF.

This clonotype has at least ten counts. The chain joins TRBV3-1 to TRBJ2-7; 10 bases agree with TRBD2. Germline V gene data show CDR1 as LGHDT and CDR2 as YNNKEL (reference sequence). The V gene end was trimmed by 8 bases and the J gene end by 6 bases; junction bases not matched to a gene: 10. CDR3 length equals 14 residues. CDR3 loop: CASGRTSGAGEQYF. The CDR3 DNA sequence: TGTGCCAGCGGGAGAACTAGCGGGGCCGGCGAGCAGTACTTC.

This clonotype was counted between two and nine times. J is TRBJ2-5 and V is TRBV6-5, with TRBD2 identical over 7 bases. This CDR3 has 16 residues. Germline V gene lookup returns CDR1 MNHEY and CDR2 SVGAGI. Trimming took 6 bases from V and 2 from J; bases not matched to a gene: 12. The CDR3 DNA follows: TGTGCCAGCAGAACACGGGTGGGGCGGGGGCAAGAGACCCAGTACTTC. Its protein product is CASRTRVGRGQETQYF.

This clonotype has at least ten counts. The gene calls are TRBV5-5 and TRBJ2-1, with 8 bases matching TRBD2. The CDR3 covers 14 residues. The junction had 2 bases not matched to a gene; V was cut back by 0 bases and J by 6 bases. Per germline, CDR1 SGHKS and CDR2 YYEKEE (reference sequence). CDR3 protein: CASSLAGGFNEQFF. CDR3 nucleotides: TGTGCCAGCAGCTTGGCGGGAGGGTTCAATGAGCAGTTCTTC.

This clonotype has at least ten counts. The chain recombines TRBV4-3 with TRBJ2-7; TRBD1 aligns across 7 bases. Germline V gene data show CDR1 as LGHNA and CDR2 as YSLEER. V shed 1 base, J shed 1 base, and the junction held 10 bases outside the gene matches. There are 17 residues in the CDR3. CDR3 amino acids: CASSQGGTVVGSYEQYF. The CDR3 DNA reads TGCGCCAGCAGCCAAGGTGGGACAGTCGTAGGATCCTACGAGCAGTACTTC.

Many counts were recorded for this clonotype. The chain is built from TRBV30 and TRBJ1-5; D gene unclear. Trimming left V 1 base short and J 4 bases short, with 8 bases between. The CDR3 spans 13 residues. The germline V gene encodes CDR1 GTSNPN and CDR2 SVGIG (reference sequence). In nucleotides, the CDR3 is TGTGCCTGGAGTGGACCATATAATCAGCCCCAGCATTTT. Protein sequence: CAWSGPYNQPQHF.

The sample holds many counts of this clonotype. Here the CDR3 reads CSVSRSSTYEQYF. The CDR3 bases are TGCAGCGTTTCACGATCTTCAACCTACGAGCAGTACTTC. The chain couples TRBV29-1 to TRBJ2-7; unclear D gene. Between the trimmed V and J ends, which lost 5 bases and 2 bases, there was a span of 13 bases. Germline CDR1 SQVTM, CDR2 ANQGSEA. The CDR3 extends over 13 amino acids.

This clonotype was counted many times. The chain has TRBV20-1 and TRBJ2-1; 15 positions match TRBD2. Germline trimming cut 6 bases from V and 3 bases from J; bases unmatched to any gene: 6. From germline, CDR1 is DFQATT and CDR2 SNEGSKA (reference sequence). The CDR3 runs 16 residues. The DNA of the CDR3 is TGCAGTGCACCGGGACTAGCGGGGGGCGTCTACAATGAGCAGTTCTTC. Amino acid sequence: CSAPGLAGGVYNEQFF.

As to this clonotype: Possible read error: a much larger clone is one base away. The rearrangement joins TRBV6-5 to TRBJ1-1; D is unresolved. CDR1 and CDR2 (germline): MNHEY, SVGAGI. The CDR3 is made up of 13 amino acids. The CDR3 region is CASSYRFSTEVFF. CDR3 nucleotides: TGTGCCAGCAGTTACAGGTTTTCCACTGAAGTTTTCTTT.

This clonotype was seen at least ten times. The chain uses TRBV20-1 and TRBJ1-5; 8 nucleotides agree with TRBD1. Looked up from germline, CDR1 is DFQATT and CDR2 is SNEGSKA (reference sequence). The CDR3 totals 13 residues. J lost 2 bases, V lost 7 bases, and 4 bases had no gene match. The CDR3 bases are TGCAGTGGGCAGGGGGCTGGCAATCAGCCCCAGCATTTT. Its protein is CSGQGAGNQPQHF.

This clonotype was recorded many times. In DNA form, the CDR3 reads TGTGCCAGCAGTTTTGAGGCTCTAGGGCACACTGAAGCTTTCTTT. Translation: CASSFEALGHTEAFF. This rearrangement joins TRBV27 to TRBJ1-1, with D unclear. CDR3 size: 15 residues. From germline, CDR1 is MNHEY and CDR2 SMNVEV (reference sequence). Trimming took 3 bases from V and 3 from J, leaving 14 bases between them.

Comments on this clonotype: Lacking the conserved final phenylalanine or tryptophan, this CDR3 likely reflects a read error. The limits of the CDR3 on the DNA are not certain, so only TCRdb's listed CDR3 is given. The genes are TRBV18 and TRBJ2-1. A total of 15 residues make up the CDR3, ends included. CDR1 is KGHSH, CDR2 LQKENI, per germline. CDR3 region: CASSPFEILSNEQIC.

This clonotype was picked up many times. A junction end diverges from the germline sequence, so it may reflect a read error. The chain combines TRBV7-6 with TRBJ2-3, with TRBD1 identical over 8 bases. The CDR3 totals 19 residues. Germline lookup yields CDR1 SGHVS and CDR2 FNYEAQ. CDR3 region: CASSLNPWSTGGETDTQYF. DNA for the CDR3: TGTGCTAGCAGCTTAAACCCATGGTCCACAGGGGGTGAGACAGATACGCAGTATTTT. The complete variable domain, with remaining parts taken from reference TRBV7-6 and TRBJ2-3, reads GAGVSQSPRYKVTKRGQDVALRCDPISGHVSLYWYRQALGQGPEFLTYFNYEAQQDKSGLPNDRFSAERPEGSISTLTIQRTEQRDSAMYRCASSLNPWSTGGETDTQYFGPGTRLTVL.

This clonotype was recorded many times. The chain uses TRBV12-3 or TRBV12-4 and TRBJ2-5, with D possibly being TRBD1 or TRBD2 (5 bases each). There are 14 residues in the CDR3. Trimming pared 5 bases from V and 5 bases from J, leaving 15 bases between. The CDR3 loop is CASSGGRWGETQYF. CDR3 in DNA: TGTGCCAGCAGTGGGGGACGGTGGGGGGAGACCCAGTACTTC.